The 5 T cell receptor beta chains given below trace back to one sample, sequenced in a study of blood T cell repertoires in COVID-19 (dated by TCRdb to 2018 to 2020). The protocol used for the library was the immunoSEQ multiplex PCR assay. In its TCRdb copy, this immuneACCESS table keeps in-frame sequences only and misses some clones. Where compared with another copy, unresolved V genes explain less than half of these, and the others have no known cause. In all, the sample holds some 300,000 clones, and about nine tenths of those were seen once. Approximately 2.4% of the sample goes to the ten largest clones. Sequences were obtained from peripheral blood. The receptors were sampled from a man aged 18 to 30 with active or convalescent COVID-19.

This clone was seen just once. This chain joins TRBV27 and TRBJ1-4, with D unclear. The germline V gene encodes CDR1 MNHEY and CDR2 SMNVEV (reference sequence). This CDR3 is 15 amino acids long. The V gene lost 2 bases and the J gene lost 8 bases, with 15 bases spanning the gap. CDR3: CASSLQARRGEKLFF. CDR3 DNA sequence: TGTGCCAGCAGTTTACAGGCACGCCGCGGGGAAAAACTGTTTTTT.

V usage is TRBV7-9 and J usage is TRBJ1-4; D is possibly TRBD1 (5 bases). The V end was cut by 5 bases, the J end by 8 bases, with 12 bases between. Looked up from germline, CDR1 is SEHNR and CDR2 is FQNEAQ (reference sequence). The length of the CDR3 is 13 residues. The CDR3 coding sequence is TGTGCCAGCAGCCCCGGACACGACGAAAAACTGTTTTTT. Translated, it gives CASSPGHDEKLFF. The whole variable domain, remainder taken from reference TRBV7-9 and TRBJ1-4, is DTGVSQNPRHKITKRGQNVTFRCDPISEHNRLYWYRQTLGQGPEFLTYFQNEAQLEKSRLLSDRFSAERPKGSFSTLEIQRTEQGDSAMYLCASSPGHDEKLFFGSGTQLSVL.

V gene TRBV7-6 combines with J gene TRBJ2-7, with TRBD1 matching over 10 bases. Germline lookup yields CDR1 SGHVS and CDR2 FNYEAQ. J gave up 2 bases and V 5 bases, and 6 bases lay outside the gene matches. This CDR3 is 15 amino acids long. The CDR3 DNA is TGTGCCAGCAGCCTCCGGGACAGGGGTCCCTACGAGCAGTACTTC. Translating it yields CASSLRDRGPYEQYF.

In its sample, this clone was seen a few times. The genes are TRBV28 and TRBJ1-1, with D possibly matching TRBD1 (5 bases). This CDR3 has 13 amino acids. Trimming pared 4 bases from V and 1 base from J, leaving 7 bases between. Germline V lookup: CDR1 MDHEN, CDR2 SYDVKM. As DNA, the CDR3 is TGTGCCAGCAGTTCAGGGTCGAACACTGAAGCTTTCTTT. This gives the protein CASSSGSNTEAFF.

The genes are TRBV15 and TRBJ2-7; possibly TRBD1 for D (6 bases). The V gene's germline CDR1 is LNHNV and CDR2 YYDKDF (reference sequence). This CDR3 comprises 14 residues. V dropped 5 bases and J dropped 3 bases, with 14 bases sitting between them. The CDR3 bases are TGTGCCACCAGCCGTACAGGGTTTCACTACGAGCAGTACTTC. This gives the protein CATSRTGFHYEQYF.